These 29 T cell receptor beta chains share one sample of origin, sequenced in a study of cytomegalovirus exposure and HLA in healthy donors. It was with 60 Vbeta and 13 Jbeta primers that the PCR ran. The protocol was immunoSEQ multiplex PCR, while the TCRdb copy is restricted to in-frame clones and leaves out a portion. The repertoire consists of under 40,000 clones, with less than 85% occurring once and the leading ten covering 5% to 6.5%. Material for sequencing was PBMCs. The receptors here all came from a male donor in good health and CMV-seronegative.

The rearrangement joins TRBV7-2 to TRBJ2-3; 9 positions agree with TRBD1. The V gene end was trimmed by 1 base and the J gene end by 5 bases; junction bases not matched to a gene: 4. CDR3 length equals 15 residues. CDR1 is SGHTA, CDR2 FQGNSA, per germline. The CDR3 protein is CASSLVQGAGDTQYF. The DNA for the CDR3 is TGTGCCAGCAGCTTAGTACAGGGGGCGGGAGATACGCAGTATTTT.

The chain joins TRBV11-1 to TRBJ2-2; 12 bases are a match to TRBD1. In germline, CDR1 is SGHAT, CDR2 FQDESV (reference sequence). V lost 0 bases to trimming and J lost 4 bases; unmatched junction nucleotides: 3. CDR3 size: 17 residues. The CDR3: CASSLAGQGASTGELFF. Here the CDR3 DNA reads TGTGCCAGCAGCTTAGCGGGACAGGGGGCGAGCACCGGGGAGCTGTTTTTT. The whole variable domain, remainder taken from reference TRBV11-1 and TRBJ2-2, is EAEVAQSPRYKITEKSQAVAFWCDPISGHATLYWYRQILGQGPELLVQFQDESVVDDSQLPKDRFSAERLKGVDSTLKIQPAELGDSAMYLCASSLAGQGASTGELFFGEGSRLTVL.

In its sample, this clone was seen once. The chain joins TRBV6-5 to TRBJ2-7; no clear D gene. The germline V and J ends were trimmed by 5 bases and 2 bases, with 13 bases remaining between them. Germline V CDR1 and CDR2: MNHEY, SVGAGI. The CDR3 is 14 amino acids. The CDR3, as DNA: TGTGCCAGCAGTCCCGAGGAGTTAGCCTACGAGCAGTACTTC. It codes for CASSPEELAYEQYF.

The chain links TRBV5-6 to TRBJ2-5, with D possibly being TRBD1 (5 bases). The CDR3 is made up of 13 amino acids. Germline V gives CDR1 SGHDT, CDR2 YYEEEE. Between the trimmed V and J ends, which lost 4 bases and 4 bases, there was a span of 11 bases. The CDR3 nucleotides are TGTGCCAGCAGCCTTGGCCAGGGAGAGACCCAGTACTTC. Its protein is CASSLGQGETQYF.

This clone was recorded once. The CDR3 nucleotides read TGTGCCAGCTCACCCAACTACGAGCAGTACTTC. Protein product: CASSPNYEQYF. The chain carries TRBV18 and TRBJ2-7, with no clear D. The CDR3 sequence is 11 residues long. The germline V and J ends were trimmed by 3 bases and 3 bases, with 3 bases remaining between them. Looked up from germline, CDR1 is KGHSH and CDR2 is LQKENI.

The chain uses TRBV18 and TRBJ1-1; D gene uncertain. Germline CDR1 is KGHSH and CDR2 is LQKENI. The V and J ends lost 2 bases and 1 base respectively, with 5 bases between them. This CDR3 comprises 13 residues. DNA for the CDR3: TGTGCCAGCTCACCAGCGGGGAACACTGAAGCTTTCTTT. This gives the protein CASSPAGNTEAFF. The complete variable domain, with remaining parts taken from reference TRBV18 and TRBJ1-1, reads NAGVMQNPRHLVRRRGQEARLRCSPMKGHSHVYWYRQLPEEGLKFMVYLQKENIIDESGMPKERFSAEFPKEGPSILRIQQVVRGDSAAYFCASSPAGNTEAFFGQGTRLTVV.

CDR3 region: CASSRGQEANIQYF. CDR3 sequence (DNA): TGCGCCAGCAGCCGCGGCCAGGAGGCGAACATTCAGTACTTC. The chain couples TRBV4-1 to TRBJ2-4, with TRBD2 as a possible D gene (5 bases). The V gene's germline CDR1 is MGHRA and CDR2 YSYEKL. This CDR3 comprises 14 residues. Trimming removed 4 bases at V and 7 bases at J, with 14 bases between.

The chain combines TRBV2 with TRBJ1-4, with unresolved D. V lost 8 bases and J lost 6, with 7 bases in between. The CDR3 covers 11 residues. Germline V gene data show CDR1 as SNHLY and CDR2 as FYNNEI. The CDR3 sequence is CASEGDEKLFF. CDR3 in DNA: TGTGCCAGCGAGGGAGATGAAAAACTGTTTTTT.

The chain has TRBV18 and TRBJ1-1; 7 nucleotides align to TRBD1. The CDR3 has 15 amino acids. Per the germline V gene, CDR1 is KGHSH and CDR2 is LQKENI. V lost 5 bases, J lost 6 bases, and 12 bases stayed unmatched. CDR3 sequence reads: CASSDYRGLDAEAFF. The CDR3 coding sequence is TGTGCCAGCTCAGATTACAGGGGTCTTGACGCTGAAGCTTTCTTT.

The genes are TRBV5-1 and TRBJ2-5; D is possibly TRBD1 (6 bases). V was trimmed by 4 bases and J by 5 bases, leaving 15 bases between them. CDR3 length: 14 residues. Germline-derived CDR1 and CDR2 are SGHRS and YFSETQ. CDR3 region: CASSLQDRRETQYF. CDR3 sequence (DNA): TGCGCCAGCAGCCTTCAGGACAGACGCGAGACCCAGTACTTC.

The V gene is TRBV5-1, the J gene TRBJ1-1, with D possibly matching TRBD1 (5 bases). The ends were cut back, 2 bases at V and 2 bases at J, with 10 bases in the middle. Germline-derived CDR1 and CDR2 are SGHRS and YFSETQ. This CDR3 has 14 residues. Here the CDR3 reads CASSFGAPNTEAFF. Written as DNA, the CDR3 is TGCGCCAGCAGCTTTGGGGCCCCCAACACTGAAGCTTTCTTT.

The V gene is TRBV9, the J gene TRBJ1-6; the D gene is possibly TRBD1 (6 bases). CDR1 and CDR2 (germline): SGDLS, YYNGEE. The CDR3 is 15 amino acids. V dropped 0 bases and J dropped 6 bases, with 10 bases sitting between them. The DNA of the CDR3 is TGTGCCAGCAGCGTAGGACAAGGGGGTAATTCACCCCTCCACTTT. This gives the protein CASSVGQGGNSPLHF.

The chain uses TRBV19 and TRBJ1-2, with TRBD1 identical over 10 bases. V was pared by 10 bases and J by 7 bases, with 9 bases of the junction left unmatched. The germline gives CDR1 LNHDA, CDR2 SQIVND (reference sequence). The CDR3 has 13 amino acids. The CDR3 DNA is TGTGCCACCAGACCGGGACAGGGGCCTGGCTACACCTTC. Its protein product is CATRPGQGPGYTF.

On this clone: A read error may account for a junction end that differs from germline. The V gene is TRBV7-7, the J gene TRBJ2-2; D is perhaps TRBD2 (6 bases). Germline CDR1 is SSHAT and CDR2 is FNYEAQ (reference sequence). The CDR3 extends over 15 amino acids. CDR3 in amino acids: CASSLIQEGSGELFF. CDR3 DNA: TGTGCTAGCAGCTTAATACAGGAGGGATCCGGGGAGCTGTTTTTT.

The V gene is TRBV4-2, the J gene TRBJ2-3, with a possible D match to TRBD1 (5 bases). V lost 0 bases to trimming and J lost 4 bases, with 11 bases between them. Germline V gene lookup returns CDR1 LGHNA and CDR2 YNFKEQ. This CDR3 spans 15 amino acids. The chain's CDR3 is CASSQDSWGADTQYF. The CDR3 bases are TGTGCCAGCAGCCAAGACTCGTGGGGCGCAGATACGCAGTATTTT.

In DNA, the CDR3 is TGTGCCAGCAGCCCGGCGGGCAATCAGCCCCAGCATTTT. The encoded protein is CASSPAGNQPQHF. The chain combines TRBV11-2 with TRBJ1-5; no clear D gene. The CDR3 runs to 13 residues. CDR1 and CDR2 (germline): SGHAT, FQNNGV. Trimming stripped 5 bases from V and 2 bases from J, with 7 bases between.

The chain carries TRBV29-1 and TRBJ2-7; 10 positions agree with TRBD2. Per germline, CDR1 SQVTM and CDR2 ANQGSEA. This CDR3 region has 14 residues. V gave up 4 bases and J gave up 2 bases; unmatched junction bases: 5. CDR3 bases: TGCAGCGTTGTTGTAGCGGGAGGCACCTACGAGCAGTACTTC. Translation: CSVVVAGGTYEQYF.

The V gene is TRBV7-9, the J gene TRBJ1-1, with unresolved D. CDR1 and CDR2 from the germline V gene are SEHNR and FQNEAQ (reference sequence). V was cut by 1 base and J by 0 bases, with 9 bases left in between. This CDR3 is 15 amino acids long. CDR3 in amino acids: CASSLVGSMNTEAFF. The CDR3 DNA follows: TGTGCCAGCAGCTTAGTGGGGAGCATGAACACTGAAGCTTTCTTT.

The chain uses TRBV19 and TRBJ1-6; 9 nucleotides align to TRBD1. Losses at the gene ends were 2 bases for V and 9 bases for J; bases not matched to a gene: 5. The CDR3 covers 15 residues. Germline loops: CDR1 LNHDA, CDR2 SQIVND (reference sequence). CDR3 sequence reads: CASSIKRTGVSPLHF. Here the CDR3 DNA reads TGTGCCAGTAGTATAAAGAGGACAGGGGTTTCACCCCTCCACTTT.

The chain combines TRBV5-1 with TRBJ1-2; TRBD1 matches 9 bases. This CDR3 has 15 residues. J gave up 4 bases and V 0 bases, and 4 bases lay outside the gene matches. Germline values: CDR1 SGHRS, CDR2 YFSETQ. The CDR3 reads CASSLGDREVYGYTF. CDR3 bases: TGCGCCAGCAGCTTGGGGGACAGGGAGGTCTATGGCTACACCTTC.

The CDR3: CASSDTGTSNTEAFF. DNA for the CDR3: TGTGCCAGCAGCGACACCGGGACATCGAACACTGAAGCTTTCTTT. This rearrangement joins TRBV9 to TRBJ1-1, with D perhaps TRBD1 (6 bases). This CDR3 spans 15 amino acids. Germline loops: CDR1 SGDLS, CDR2 YYNGEE. V was clipped by 3 bases and J by 1 base, with 13 bases between them.

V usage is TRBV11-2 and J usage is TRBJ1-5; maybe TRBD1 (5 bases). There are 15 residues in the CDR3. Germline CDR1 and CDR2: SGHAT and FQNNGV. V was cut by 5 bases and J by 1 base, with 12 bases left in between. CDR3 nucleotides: TGTGCCAGCAGCCGCGACAGTTTGAGCAATCAGCCCCAGCATTTT. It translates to CASSRDSLSNQPQHF.

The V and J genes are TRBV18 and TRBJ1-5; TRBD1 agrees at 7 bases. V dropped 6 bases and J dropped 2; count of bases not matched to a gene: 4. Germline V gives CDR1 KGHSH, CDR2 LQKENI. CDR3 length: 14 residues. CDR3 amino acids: CASSPTGGNQPQHF. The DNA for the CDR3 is TGTGCCAGCTCGCCAACAGGGGGCAATCAGCCCCAGCATTTT.

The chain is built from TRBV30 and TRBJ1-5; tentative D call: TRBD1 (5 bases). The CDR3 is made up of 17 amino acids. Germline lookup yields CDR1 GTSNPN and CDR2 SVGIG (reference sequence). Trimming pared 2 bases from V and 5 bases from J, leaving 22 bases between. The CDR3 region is CAWSLPGGGSYHQPQHF. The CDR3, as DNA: TGTGCCTGGAGTCTTCCTGGTGGGGGGAGCTATCATCAGCCCCAGCATTTT. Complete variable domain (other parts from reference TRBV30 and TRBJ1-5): SQTIHQWPATLVQPVGSPLSLECTVEGTSNPNLYWYRQAAGRGLQLLFYSVGIGQISSEVPQNLSASRPQDRQFILSSKKLLLSDSGFYLCAWSLPGGGSYHQPQHFGDGTRLSIL.

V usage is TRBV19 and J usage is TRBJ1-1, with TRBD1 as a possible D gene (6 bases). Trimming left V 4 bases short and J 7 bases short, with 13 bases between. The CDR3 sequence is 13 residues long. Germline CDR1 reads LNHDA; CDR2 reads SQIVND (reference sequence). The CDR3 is CASSRPGHYEAFF. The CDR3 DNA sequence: TGTGCCAGTAGTAGACCGGGACATTATGAAGCTTTCTTT. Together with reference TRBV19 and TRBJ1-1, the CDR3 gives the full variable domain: DGGITQSPKYLFRKEGQNVTLSCEQNLNHDAMYWYRQDPGQGLRLIYYSQIVNDFQKGDIAEGYSVSREKKESFPLTVTSAQKNPTAFYLCASSRPGHYEAFFGQGTRLTVV.

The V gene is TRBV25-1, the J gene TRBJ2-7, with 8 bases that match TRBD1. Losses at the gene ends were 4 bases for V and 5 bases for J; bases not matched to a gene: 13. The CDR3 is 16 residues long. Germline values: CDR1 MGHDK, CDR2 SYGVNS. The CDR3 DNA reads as TGTGCCAGCAGTGCACGCGCGACAGGGGCCGTCGACGAGCAGTACTTC. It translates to CASSARATGAVDEQYF.

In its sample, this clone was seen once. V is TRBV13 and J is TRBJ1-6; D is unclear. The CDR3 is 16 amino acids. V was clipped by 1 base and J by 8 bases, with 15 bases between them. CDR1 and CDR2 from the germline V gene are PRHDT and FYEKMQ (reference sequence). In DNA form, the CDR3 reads TGTGCCAGCAGCTTAGCAATTAGGCAGGAAGATTCACCCCTCCACTTT. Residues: CASSLAIRQEDSPLHF.

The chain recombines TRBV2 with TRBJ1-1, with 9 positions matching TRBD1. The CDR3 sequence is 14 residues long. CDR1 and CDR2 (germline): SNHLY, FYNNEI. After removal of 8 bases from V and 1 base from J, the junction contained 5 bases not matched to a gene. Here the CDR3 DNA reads TGTGCCAGCGAAAGGGACAGGGCGAACACTGAAGCTTTCTTT. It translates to CASERDRANTEAFF. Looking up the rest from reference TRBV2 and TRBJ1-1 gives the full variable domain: EPEVTQTPSHQVTQMGQEVILRCVPISNHLYFYWYRQILGQKVEFLVSFYNNEISEKSEIFDDQFSVERPDGSNFTLKIRSTKLEDSAMYFCASERDRANTEAFFGQGTRLTVV.

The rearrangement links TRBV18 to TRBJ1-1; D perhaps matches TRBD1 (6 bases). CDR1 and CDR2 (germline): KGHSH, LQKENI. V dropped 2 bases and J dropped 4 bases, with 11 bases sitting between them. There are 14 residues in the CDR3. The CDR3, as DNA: TGTGCCAGCTCACCAAACAGGGAGGGCACTGAAGCTTTCTTT. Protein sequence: CASSPNREGTEAFF.